The next 25 T cell receptor beta chains were all read from a single sample in a study of T cells in Graves' hyperthyroidism and ophthalmopathy. Authors of the study amplified TCR beta CDR3 regions from RNA transcripts. A set of HTBI primers served as the primers for a first-round RT-PCR of the TCR CDR3. TCRdb analysed the multiplex PCR reads with MiXCR anew, one entry per CDR3 protein. The data show about 640,000 distinct CDR3 sequences, 20% to 25% seen once. Material: blood. The receptors stem from a man in his thirties or forties with Graves' ophthalmopathy.

This clonotype showed up many times. This chain connects TRBV11-2 to TRBJ2-7, with 7 bases matching TRBD2. The CDR3 length is 14 residues. Germline V gives CDR1 SGHAT, CDR2 FQNNGV. The V gene end was trimmed by 5 bases and the J gene end by 0 bases; junction bases not matched to a gene: 4. CDR3 nucleotide sequence: TGTGCCAGCAGCAACGGGGACTACTCCTACGAGCAGTACTTC. Amino acids: CASSNGDYSYEQYF.

This clonotype has only one observation. The V and J genes are TRBV30 and TRBJ1-2, with 7 bases identical to TRBD1. CDR1 and CDR2 (germline): GTSNPN, SVGIG (reference sequence). There are 15 residues in the CDR3. V shed 3 bases and J 7 bases; nucleotides not matched to a gene: 14. CDR3 in amino acids: CAWRTRGGPGGGYTF. The DNA of the CDR3 is TGTGCCTGGAGGACGAGGGGCGGGCCAGGGGGTGGCTACACCTTC. Using reference TRBV30 and TRBJ1-2 for the parts outside the CDR3, the full variable domain is SQTIHQWPATLVQPVGSPLSLECTVEGTSNPNLYWYRQAAGRGLQLLFYSVGIGQISSEVPQNLSASRPQDRQFILSSKKLLLSDSGFYLCAWRTRGGPGGGYTFGSGTRLTVV.

The CDR3 loop is CASSQATVPGGEYGYTF. The CDR3 DNA follows: TGTGCCAGCAGCCAAGCAACTGTACCGGGAGGGGAATATGGCTACACCTTC. The V call is TRBV14, the J call TRBJ1-2, with D perhaps matching TRBD1 (5 bases). V dropped 1 base and J dropped 5 bases, with 20 bases sitting between them. The germline CDR1 and CDR2 sequences are SGHDN and FVKESK. CDR3 length: 17 residues.

This clonotype showed up just a few times. V is TRBV6-2 or TRBV6-3 and J is TRBJ2-7, with D perhaps TRBD1 (5 bases). Germline V lookup: CDR1 MNHEY, CDR2 SVGEGT. The V gene lost 7 bases and the J gene lost 7 bases, with 11 bases spanning the gap. The CDR3 contains 11 residues. CDR3 sequence (DNA): TGTGCCAGCATGGGGCTGGGGGAGCAGTACTTC. Its translation: CASMGLGEQYF.

The sample holds many counts of this clonotype. The J gene is TRBJ2-1, the V gene TRBV20-1; 11 nucleotides match TRBD2. Germline V gene sequence: CDR1 DFQATT, CDR2 SNEGSKA (reference sequence). This CDR3 has 16 residues. Losses at the gene ends were 6 bases for V and 0 bases for J; bases not matched to a gene: 7. CDR3 nucleotides: TGCAGTGCCCTAGCGGGAGGCCCAGGCTCCTACAATGAGCAGTTCTTC. Amino acids: CSALAGGPGSYNEQFF.

The V gene is TRBV9, the J gene TRBJ1-3, with TRBD1 matching 11 bases. The CDR3 has 17 amino acids. CDR1 and CDR2 (germline): SGDLS, YYNGEE. Trimming took 2 bases from V and 8 from J; bases not matched to a gene: 12. Here the CDR3 reads CASSVSRPGTGGDTIYF. CDR3 bases: TGTGCCAGCAGCGTTTCCCGGCCCGGGACAGGGGGGGACACCATATATTTT.

J is TRBJ2-7 and V is TRBV6-1; D gene ambiguous. The germline V and J ends were trimmed by 2 bases and 2 bases, with 10 bases remaining between them. The germline V gene has CDR1 MNHNS and CDR2 SASEGT. The CDR3 spans 14 residues. The CDR3 nucleotides are TGTGCCAGCAGTGAAACTTCACCGACCTACGAGCAGTACTTC. It yields the protein CASSETSPTYEQYF.

The chain links TRBV2 to TRBJ2-1; 9 nucleotides align to TRBD1. V lost 7 bases, J lost 8 bases, and 6 bases stayed unmatched. The germline V gene encodes CDR1 SNHLY and CDR2 FYNNEI. The CDR3 has 13 residues. The CDR3 coding sequence is TGTGCCAGCACCGGGACAGGGATACATGAGCAGTTCTTC. It specifies CASTGTGIHEQFF.

The rearrangement links TRBV4-2 to TRBJ2-5; D gene ambiguous. This CDR3 is built from 14 residues. Germline-derived CDR1 and CDR2 are LGHNA and YNFKEQ. The V end was cut by 0 bases, the J end by 4 bases, with 9 bases between. The CDR3: CASSQEVKGETQYF. DNA of the CDR3: TGTGCCAGCAGCCAAGAAGTGAAGGGAGAGACCCAGTACTTC.

This clonotype was picked up many times. This chain connects TRBV4-2 to TRBJ2-7, with 10 bases fitting TRBD1. The J segment lost 3 bases and the V segment lost 0 bases, leaving 2 bases of the junction unmatched. Germline loops: CDR1 LGHNA, CDR2 YNFKEQ. CDR3 length: 15 residues. CDR3 DNA: TGTGCCAGCAGCCAAGACCGGACAGGGGGCTACGAGCAGTACTTC. Protein: CASSQDRTGGYEQYF.

This clonotype came up many times. J is TRBJ2-7 and V is TRBV2; 12 bases fit TRBD2. Germline lookup yields CDR1 SNHLY and CDR2 FYNNEI. The V and J ends lost 6 bases and 4 bases, in that order; junction bases with no gene match: 10. The CDR3 contains 16 residues. CDR3 sequence: CASSDGLAGLGYEQYF. DNA of the CDR3: TGTGCCAGCAGCGACGGACTAGCGGGACTAGGGTACGAGCAGTACTTC. Full variable domain (outside the CDR3, taken from reference TRBV2 and TRBJ2-7): EPEVTQTPSHQVTQMGQEVILRCVPISNHLYFYWYRQILGQKVEFLVSFYNNEISEKSEIFDDQFSVERPDGSNFTLKIRSTKLEDSAMYFCASSDGLAGLGYEQYFGPGTRLTVT.

This chain uses TRBV20-1 with TRBJ2-2; D unclear. Germline V gives CDR1 DFQATT, CDR2 SNEGSKA (reference sequence). V lost 4 bases and J 1 base, leaving 13 bases between the germline ends. The CDR3 consists of 15 residues. In DNA, the CDR3 is TGCAGTGCTATCGACTTCCGAAAGAACACCGGGGAGCTGTTTTTT. Its translation is CSAIDFRKNTGELFF.

The chain recombines TRBV28 with TRBJ2-7; a weak D match, TRBD2 (6 bases). V lost 8 bases and J lost 4, with 18 bases in between. Germline V lookup: CDR1 MDHEN, CDR2 SYDVKM. The CDR3 is made up of 14 amino acids. The CDR3 DNA reads as TGTGCCAGCGCCCCCATCAGGGACTTGTACGAGCAGTACTTC. It encodes CASAPIRDLYEQYF.

V gene TRBV6-1 combines with J gene TRBJ2-7; a weak D match, TRBD1 (5 bases). Trimming shortened V by 4 bases and J by 2 bases, and 9 bases separated the two germline ends. CDR1 is MNHNS, CDR2 SASEGT, per germline. CDR3 length: 13 residues. For the CDR3, the DNA is TGTGCCAGCAGTGGATCCAGGGCCTACGAGCAGTACTTC. Protein product: CASSGSRAYEQYF.

This clonotype occurred a few times. The chain carries TRBV5-6 and TRBJ1-5, with TRBD1 identical over 7 bases. V dropped 4 bases and J dropped 2; count of bases not matched to a gene: 9. This CDR3 spans 16 amino acids. From germline, CDR1 is SGHDT and CDR2 YYEEEE. CDR3 in DNA: TGTGCCAGCAGCGCCTACAGGGGAGAAGGCAATCAGCCCCAGCATTTT. Protein: CASSAYRGEGNQPQHF. The whole variable domain, filled in from reference TRBV5-6 and TRBJ1-5, reads DAGVTQSPTHLIKTRGQQVTLRCSPKSGHDTVSWYQQALGQGPQFIFQYYEEEERQRGNFPDRFSGHQFPNYSSELNVNALLLGDSALYLCASSAYRGEGNQPQHFGDGTRLSIL.

This clonotype was recorded a few times. The chain is built from TRBV4-1 and TRBJ1-3; a possible D gene is TRBD1 (5 bases). The CDR3 is 16 amino acids. Germline values: CDR1 MGHRA, CDR2 YSYEKL. V lost 0 bases, J lost 4 bases, and 13 bases lay in between. The CDR3 DNA reads TGCGCCAGCAGCCAAGATCGAACAGGTTCGGGAAACACCATATATTTT. This gives the protein CASSQDRTGSGNTIYF.

The table lists this clonotype with a few counts. The CDR3 bases are TGCGCCAGCAGCGGGACAGGGGCCGGGAATGAGCAGTTCTTC. It is translated as CASSGTGAGNEQFF. The chain uses TRBV5-1 and TRBJ2-1, with 10 bases that match TRBD1. In germline, CDR1 is SGHRS, CDR2 YFSETQ. Trimming at V came to 4 bases and at J to 7 bases, leaving 5 bases not matched to a gene. The CDR3 consists of 14 residues.

This clonotype has at least ten counts. This sequence joins TRBV18 and TRBJ1-6, with D hard to call. Germline V gene lookup returns CDR1 KGHSH and CDR2 LQKENI. The V end was cut by 0 bases, the J end by 7 bases, with 1 base between. CDR3 length: 12 residues. The CDR3 reads CASSPPNSPLHF. CDR3 sequence (DNA): TGTGCCAGCTCACCACCGAATTCACCCCTCCACTTT.

The chain links TRBV19 to TRBJ2-1; a possible D gene is TRBD2 (6 bases). CDR3 length: 14 residues. The germline gives CDR1 LNHDA, CDR2 SQIVND (reference sequence). V lost 4 bases to trimming and J lost 5 bases, with 12 bases between them. The CDR3 DNA reads as TGTGCCAGTAGTACCCCCGGGACTCACAATGAGCAGTTCTTC. Its protein product is CASSTPGTHNEQFF. Together with reference TRBV19 and TRBJ2-1, the CDR3 gives the full variable domain: DGGITQSPKYLFRKEGQNVTLSCEQNLNHDAMYWYRQDPGQGLRLIYYSQIVNDFQKGDIAEGYSVSREKKESFPLTVTSAQKNPTAFYLCASSTPGTHNEQFFGPGTRLTVL.

DNA of the CDR3: TGTGCCAGCAGCTTGGGTAATATGCACTATGGCTACACCTTC. Its translation: CASSLGNMHYGYTF. The J gene is TRBJ1-2, the V gene TRBV5-6; D remains ambiguous. The V end was cut by 0 bases, the J end by 3 bases, with 9 bases between. Germline V gene sequence: CDR1 SGHDT, CDR2 YYEEEE. The CDR3 loop spans 14 amino acids.

This clonotype was recorded a few times. The rearrangement links TRBV15 to TRBJ1-5; perhaps TRBD1 as D (6 bases). The germline V and J ends were trimmed by 1 base and 9 bases, with 19 bases remaining between them. The CDR3 loop spans 16 amino acids. Germline CDR1 LNHNV, CDR2 YYDKDF (reference sequence). The CDR3: CATSRVGRGQSPPQHF. The CDR3 coding sequence is TGTGCCACCAGCAGAGTAGGGAGGGGACAATCTCCGCCCCAGCATTTT.

This clonotype has at least ten counts. This chain joins TRBV6-2 or TRBV6-3 and TRBJ2-7, with 15 bases identical to TRBD2. The CDR3 loop spans 17 amino acids. Germline V gene data show CDR1 as MNHEY and CDR2 as SVGEGT. J was trimmed by 1 base and V by 6 bases; bases with no gene match: 7. The CDR3 DNA reads TGTGCCAGCAGCCAACCGGGACTAGCGGGAGGATCCTACGAGCAGTACTTC. It codes for CASSQPGLAGGSYEQYF.

This clonotype was seen once. The chain joins TRBV19 to TRBJ2-7, with 7 bases lining up with TRBD2. CDR3 size: 12 residues. Per germline, CDR1 LNHDA and CDR2 SQIVND (reference sequence). Unmatched junction bases numbered 5, after V lost 10 bases and J lost 2 bases. This chain's CDR3 is CATRAGTYEQYF. The CDR3 region has the DNA TGTGCCACCAGAGCGGGAACCTACGAGCAGTACTTC.

Remarks on this clonotype: Given a much more abundant clone one base away, this may be a read error. This chain uses TRBV30 with TRBJ1-1; D not resolved. Between the trimmed V and J ends, which lost 0 bases and 3 bases, there was a span of 8 bases. Germline V CDR1 and CDR2: GTSNPN, SVGIG (reference sequence). CDR3 length: 13 residues. The CDR3 coding sequence is TGTGCCTGGAGTGTACAATCTGACACTGAAGCTTTCTTT. Translated, it gives CAWSVQSDTEAFF.

This clonotype was observed many times. The rearrangement links TRBV11-2 to TRBJ1-2, with 9 bases matching TRBD1. Germline V gene data show CDR1 as SGHAT and CDR2 as FQNNGV. The CDR3 covers 15 residues. The J segment lost 7 bases and the V segment lost 6 bases, leaving 12 bases of the junction unmatched. As DNA, the CDR3 is TGTGCCAGCAGGGTATCGGGACAGGGTAATGCTGGCTACACCTTC. It is translated as CASRVSGQGNAGYTF.